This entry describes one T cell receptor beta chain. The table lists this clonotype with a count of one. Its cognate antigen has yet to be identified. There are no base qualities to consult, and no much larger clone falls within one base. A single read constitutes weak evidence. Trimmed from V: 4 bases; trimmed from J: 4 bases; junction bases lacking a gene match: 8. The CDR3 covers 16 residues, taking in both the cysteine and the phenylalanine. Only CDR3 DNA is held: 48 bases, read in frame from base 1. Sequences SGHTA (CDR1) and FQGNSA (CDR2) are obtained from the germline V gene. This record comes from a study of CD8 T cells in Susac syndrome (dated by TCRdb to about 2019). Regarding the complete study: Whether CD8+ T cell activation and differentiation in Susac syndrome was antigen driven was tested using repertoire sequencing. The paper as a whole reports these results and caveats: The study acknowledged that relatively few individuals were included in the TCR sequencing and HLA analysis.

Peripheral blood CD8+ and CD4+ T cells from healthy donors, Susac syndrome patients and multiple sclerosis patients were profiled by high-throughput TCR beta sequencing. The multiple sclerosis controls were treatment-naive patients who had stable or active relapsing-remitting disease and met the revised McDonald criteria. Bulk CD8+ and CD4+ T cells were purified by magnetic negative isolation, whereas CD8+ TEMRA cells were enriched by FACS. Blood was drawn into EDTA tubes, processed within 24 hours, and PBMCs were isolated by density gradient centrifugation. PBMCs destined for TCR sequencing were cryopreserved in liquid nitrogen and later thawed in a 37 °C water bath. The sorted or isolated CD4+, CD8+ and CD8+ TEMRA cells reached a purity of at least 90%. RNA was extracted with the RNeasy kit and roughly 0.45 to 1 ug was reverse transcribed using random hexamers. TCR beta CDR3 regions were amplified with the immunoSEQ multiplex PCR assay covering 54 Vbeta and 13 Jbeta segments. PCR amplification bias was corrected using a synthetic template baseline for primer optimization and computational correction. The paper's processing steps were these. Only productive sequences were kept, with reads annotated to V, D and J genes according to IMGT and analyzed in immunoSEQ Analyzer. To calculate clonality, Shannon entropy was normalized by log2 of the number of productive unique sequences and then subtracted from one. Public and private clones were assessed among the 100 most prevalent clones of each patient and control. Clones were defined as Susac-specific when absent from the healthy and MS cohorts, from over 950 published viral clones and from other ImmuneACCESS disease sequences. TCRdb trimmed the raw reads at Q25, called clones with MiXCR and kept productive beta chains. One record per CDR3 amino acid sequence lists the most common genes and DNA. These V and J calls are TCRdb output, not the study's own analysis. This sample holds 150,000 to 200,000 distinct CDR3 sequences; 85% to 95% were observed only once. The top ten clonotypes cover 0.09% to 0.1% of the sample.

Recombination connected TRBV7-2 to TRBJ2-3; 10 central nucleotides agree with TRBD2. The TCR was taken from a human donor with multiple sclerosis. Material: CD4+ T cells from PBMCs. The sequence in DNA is TGTGCCAGCAGCTCCGCGTCTAGCGGGAGTGCAGATACGCAGTATTTT. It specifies CASSSASSGSADTQYF.